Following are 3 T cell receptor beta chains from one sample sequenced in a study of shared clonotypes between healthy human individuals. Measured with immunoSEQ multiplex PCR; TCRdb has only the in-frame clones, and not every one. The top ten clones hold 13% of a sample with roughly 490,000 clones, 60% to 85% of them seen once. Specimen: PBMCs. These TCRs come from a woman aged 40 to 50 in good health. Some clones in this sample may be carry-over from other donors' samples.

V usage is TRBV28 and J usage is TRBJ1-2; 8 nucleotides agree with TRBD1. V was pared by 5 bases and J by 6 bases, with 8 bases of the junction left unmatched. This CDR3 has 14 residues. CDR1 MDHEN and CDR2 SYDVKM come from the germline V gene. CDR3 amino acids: CASSTTGAEDGYTF. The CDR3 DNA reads TGTGCCAGCAGTACGACAGGGGCGGAGGATGGCTACACCTTC.

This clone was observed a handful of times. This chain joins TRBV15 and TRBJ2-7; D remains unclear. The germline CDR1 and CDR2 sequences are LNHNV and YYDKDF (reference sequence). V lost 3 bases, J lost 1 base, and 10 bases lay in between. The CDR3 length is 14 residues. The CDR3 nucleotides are TGTGCCACCAGCAGTTGGGGATTTTCCTACGAGCAGTACTTC. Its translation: CATSSWGFSYEQYF. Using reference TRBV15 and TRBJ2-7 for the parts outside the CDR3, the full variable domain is DAMVIQNPRYQVTQFGKPVTLSCSQTLNHNVMYWYQQKSSQAPKLLFHYYDKDFNNEADTPDNFQSRRPNTSFCFLDIRSPGLGDTAMYLCATSSWGFSYEQYFGPGTRLTVT.

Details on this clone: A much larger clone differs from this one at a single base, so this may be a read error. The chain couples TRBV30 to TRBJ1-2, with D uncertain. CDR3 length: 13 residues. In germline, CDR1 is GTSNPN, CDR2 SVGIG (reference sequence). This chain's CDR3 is CARSRQETGGYTF. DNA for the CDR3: TGTGCCCGGAGTCGGCAGGAAACCGGGGGCTACACCTTC.